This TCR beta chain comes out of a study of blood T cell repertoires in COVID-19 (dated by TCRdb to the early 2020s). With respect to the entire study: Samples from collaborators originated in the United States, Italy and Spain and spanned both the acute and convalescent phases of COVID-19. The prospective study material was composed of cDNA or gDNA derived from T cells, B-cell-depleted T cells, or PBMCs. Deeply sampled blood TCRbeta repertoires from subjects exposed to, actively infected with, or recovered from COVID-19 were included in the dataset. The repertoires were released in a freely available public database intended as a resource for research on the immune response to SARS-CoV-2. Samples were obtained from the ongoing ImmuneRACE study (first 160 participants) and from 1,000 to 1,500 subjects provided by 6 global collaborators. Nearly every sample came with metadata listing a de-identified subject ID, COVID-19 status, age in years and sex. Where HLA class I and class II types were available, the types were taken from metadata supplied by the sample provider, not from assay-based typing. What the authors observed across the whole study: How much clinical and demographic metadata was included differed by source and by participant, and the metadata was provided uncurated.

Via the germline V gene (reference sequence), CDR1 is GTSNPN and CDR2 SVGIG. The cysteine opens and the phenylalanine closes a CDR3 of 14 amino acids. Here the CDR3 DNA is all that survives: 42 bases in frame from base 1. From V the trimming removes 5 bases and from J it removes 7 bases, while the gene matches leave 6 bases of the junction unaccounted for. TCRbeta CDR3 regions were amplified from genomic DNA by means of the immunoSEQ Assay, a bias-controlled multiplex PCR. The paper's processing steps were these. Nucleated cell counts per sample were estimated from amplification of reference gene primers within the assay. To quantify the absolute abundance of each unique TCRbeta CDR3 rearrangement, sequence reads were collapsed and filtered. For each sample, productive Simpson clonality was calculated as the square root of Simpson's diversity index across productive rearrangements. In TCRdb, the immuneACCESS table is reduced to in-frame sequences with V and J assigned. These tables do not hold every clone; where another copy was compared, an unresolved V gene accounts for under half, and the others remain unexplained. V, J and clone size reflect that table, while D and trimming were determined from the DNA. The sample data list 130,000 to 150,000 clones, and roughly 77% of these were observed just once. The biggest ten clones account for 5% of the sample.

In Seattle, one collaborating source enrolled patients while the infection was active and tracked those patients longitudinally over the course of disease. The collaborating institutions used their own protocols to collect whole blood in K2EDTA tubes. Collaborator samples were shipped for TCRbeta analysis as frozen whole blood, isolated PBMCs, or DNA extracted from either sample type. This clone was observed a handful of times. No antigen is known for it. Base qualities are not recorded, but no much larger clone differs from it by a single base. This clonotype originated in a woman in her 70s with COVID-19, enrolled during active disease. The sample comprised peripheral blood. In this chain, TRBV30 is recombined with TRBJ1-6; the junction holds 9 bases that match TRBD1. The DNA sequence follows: TGTGCCTGGCGCACCGGGACAGGGAATTCACCCCTCCACTTT. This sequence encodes CAWRTGTGNSPLHF.